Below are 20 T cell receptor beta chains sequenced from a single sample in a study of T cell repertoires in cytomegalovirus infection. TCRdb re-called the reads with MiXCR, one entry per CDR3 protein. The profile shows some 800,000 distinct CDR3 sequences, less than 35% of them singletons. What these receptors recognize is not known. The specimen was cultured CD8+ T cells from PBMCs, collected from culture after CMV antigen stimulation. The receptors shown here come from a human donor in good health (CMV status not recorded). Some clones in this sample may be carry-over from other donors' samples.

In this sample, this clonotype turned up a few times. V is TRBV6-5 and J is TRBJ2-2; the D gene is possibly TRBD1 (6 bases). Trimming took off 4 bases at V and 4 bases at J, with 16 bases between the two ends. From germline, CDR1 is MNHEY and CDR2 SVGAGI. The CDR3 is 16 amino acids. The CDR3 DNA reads TGTGCCAGCAGTTGGCCCTCCGGGACAATCACCGGGGAGCTGTTTTTT. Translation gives CASSWPSGTITGELFF.

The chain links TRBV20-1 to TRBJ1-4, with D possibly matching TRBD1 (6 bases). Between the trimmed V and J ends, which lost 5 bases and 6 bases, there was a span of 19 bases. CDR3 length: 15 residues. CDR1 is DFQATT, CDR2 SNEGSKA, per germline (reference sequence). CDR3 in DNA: TGCAGTGCTCCTAACCCAGACAGGTGGGATGAAAAACTGTTTTTT. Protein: CSAPNPDRWDEKLFF.

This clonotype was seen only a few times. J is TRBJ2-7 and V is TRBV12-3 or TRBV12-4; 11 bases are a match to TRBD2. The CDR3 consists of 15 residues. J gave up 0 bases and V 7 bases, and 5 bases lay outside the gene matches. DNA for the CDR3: TGTGCCAGCACCCTGACTAGCGGGGACTCCTACGAGCAGTACTTC. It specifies CASTLTSGDSYEQYF.

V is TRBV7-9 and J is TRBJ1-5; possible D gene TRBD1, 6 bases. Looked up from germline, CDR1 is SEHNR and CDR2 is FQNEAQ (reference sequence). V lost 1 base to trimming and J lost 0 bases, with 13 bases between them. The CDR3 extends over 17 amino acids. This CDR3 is CASSLETGLTSNQPQHF. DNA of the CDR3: TGTGCCAGCAGCTTAGAGACAGGTCTTACTAGCAATCAGCCCCAGCATTTT.

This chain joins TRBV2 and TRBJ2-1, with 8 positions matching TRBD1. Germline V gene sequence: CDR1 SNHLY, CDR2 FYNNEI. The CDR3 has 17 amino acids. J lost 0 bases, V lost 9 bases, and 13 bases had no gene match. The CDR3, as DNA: TGTGCCAGTATACGGGGAAGACAGGGGAGCTCCTACAATGAGCAGTTCTTC. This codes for CASIRGRQGSSYNEQFF.

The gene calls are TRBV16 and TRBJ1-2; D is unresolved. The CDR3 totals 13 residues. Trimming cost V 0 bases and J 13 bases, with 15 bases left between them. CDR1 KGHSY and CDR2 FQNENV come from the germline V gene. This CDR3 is CASSQSTVFWLTF. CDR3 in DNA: TGTGCCAGCAGCCAATCCACAGTGTTTTGGCTCACCTTC. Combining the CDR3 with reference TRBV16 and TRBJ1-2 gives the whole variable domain GEEVAQTPKHLVRGEGQKAKLYCAPIKGHSYVFWYQQVLKNEFKFLISFQNENVFDETGMPKERFSAKCLPNSPCSLEIQATKLEDSAVYFCASSQSTVFWLTFGSGTRLTVV.

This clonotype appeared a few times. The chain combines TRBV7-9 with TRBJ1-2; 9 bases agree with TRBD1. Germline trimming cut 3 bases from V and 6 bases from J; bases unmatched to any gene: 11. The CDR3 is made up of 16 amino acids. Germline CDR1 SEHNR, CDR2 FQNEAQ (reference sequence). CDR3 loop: CASSFAGTGSLNGYTF. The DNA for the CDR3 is TGTGCCAGCAGCTTCGCCGGGACAGGGTCCCTAAATGGCTACACCTTC.

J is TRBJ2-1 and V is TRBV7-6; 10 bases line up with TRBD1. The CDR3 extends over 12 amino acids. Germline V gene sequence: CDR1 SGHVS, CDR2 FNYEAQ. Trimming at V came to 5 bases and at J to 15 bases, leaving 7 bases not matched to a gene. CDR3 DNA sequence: TGTGCCAGCAGCCCGTGGGACAGGGGTCCGTTCTTC. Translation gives CASSPWDRGPFF.

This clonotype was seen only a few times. CDR3 amino acids: CASSYGQGKGYTF. CDR3 in DNA: TGTGCCAGCAGTTACGGACAGGGAAAGGGCTACACCTTC. J is TRBJ1-2 and V is TRBV6-2 or TRBV6-3; 8 bases line up with TRBD1. CDR1 and CDR2 (germline): MNHEY, SVGEGT. The length of the CDR3 is 13 residues. The trim removed 2 bases at V and 8 bases at J, leaving 4 bases unmatched.

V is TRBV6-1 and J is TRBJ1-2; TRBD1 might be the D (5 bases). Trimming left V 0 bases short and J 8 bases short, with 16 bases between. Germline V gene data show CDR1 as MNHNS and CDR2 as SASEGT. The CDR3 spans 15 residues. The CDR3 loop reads CASSEAVQWAGGYTF. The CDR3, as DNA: TGTGCCAGCAGTGAAGCGGTTCAGTGGGCAGGGGGCTACACCTTC.

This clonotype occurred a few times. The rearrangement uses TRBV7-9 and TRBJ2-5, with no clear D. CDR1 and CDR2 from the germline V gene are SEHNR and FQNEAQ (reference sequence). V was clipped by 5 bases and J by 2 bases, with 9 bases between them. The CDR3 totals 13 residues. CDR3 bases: TGTGCCAGCAGCCGACTCGCACAAGAGACCCAGTACTTC. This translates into CASSRLAQETQYF.

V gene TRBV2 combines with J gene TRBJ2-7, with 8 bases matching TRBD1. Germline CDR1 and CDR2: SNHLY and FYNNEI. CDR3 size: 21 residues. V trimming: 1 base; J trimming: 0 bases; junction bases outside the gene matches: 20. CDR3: CASSEEAGRTGNGGHSYEQYF. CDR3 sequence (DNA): TGTGCCAGCAGTGAAGAAGCAGGGCGGACAGGGAATGGTGGACACTCCTACGAGCAGTACTTC. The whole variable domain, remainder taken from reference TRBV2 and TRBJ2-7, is EPEVTQTPSHQVTQMGQEVILRCVPISNHLYFYWYRQILGQKVEFLVSFYNNEISEKSEIFDDQFSVERPDGSNFTLKIRSTKLEDSAMYFCASSEEAGRTGNGGHSYEQYFGPGTRLTVT.

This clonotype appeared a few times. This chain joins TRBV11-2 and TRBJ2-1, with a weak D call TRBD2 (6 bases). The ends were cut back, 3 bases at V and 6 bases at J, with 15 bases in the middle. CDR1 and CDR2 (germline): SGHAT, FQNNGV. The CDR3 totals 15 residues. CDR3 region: CASSFGGYPGNEQFF. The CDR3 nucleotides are TGTGCCAGCAGCTTCGGGGGATACCCTGGCAATGAGCAGTTCTTC.

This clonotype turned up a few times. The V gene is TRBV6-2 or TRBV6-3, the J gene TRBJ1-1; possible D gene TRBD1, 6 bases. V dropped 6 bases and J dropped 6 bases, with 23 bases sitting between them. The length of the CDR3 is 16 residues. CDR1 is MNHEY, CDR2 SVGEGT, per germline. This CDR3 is CASSIYPQGPNPEAFF. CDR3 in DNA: TGTGCCAGCAGCATTTACCCACAGGGACCAAACCCTGAAGCTTTCTTT.

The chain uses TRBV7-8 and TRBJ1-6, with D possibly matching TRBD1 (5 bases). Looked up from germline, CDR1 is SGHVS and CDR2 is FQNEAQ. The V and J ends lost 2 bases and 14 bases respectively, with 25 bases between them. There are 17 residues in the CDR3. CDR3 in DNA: TGTGCCAGCAGCTTATTTGTTTGGCAGACCCCTCTGGGGGCCCTCCACTTT. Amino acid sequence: CASSLFVWQTPLGALHF.

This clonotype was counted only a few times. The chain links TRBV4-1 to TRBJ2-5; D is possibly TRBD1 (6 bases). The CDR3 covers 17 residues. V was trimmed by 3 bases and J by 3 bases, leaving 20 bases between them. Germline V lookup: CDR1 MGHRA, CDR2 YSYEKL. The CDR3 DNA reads TGCGCCAGCAGCCAGCGGCCCCCAGGGGCGAATAAAGAGACCCAGTACTTC. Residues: CASSQRPPGANKETQYF.

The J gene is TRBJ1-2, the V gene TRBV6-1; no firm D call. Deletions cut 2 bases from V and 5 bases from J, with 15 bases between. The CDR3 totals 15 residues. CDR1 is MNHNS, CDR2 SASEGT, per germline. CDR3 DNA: TGTGCCAGCAGTGAAATGTCGGGTTTCCTATATGGCTACACCTTC. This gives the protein CASSEMSGFLYGYTF.

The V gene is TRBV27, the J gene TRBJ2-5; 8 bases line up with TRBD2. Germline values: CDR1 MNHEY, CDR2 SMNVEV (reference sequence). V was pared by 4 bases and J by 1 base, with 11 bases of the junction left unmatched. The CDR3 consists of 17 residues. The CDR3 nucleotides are TGTGCCAGCAGTTCCTACTTTGCGGGGGGTACCCAAGAGACCCAGTACTTC. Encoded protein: CASSSYFAGGTQETQYF.

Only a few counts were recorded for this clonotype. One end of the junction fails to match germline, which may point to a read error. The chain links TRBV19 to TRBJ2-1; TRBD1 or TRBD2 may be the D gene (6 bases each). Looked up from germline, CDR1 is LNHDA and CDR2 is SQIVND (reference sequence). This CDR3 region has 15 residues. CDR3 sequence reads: CAGSKRGAVYNEQFF. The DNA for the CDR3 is TGTGCCGGTAGTAAAAGGGGGGCGGTCTACAATGAGCAGTTCTTC.

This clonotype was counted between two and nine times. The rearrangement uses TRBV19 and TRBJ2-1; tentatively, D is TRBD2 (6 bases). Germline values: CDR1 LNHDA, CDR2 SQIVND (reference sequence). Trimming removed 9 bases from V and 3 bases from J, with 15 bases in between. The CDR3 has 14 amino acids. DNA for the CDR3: TGTGCCAGCGCACCGTCCGGGGGCTACAATGAGCAGTTCTTC. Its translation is CASAPSGGYNEQFF.